The clone carrying this T cell receptor beta chain was observed at least ten times. The source material, RNA transcripts, was used to amplify TCR beta CDR3 regions. The HTBI primer set drove a first-round RT-PCR of the TCR CDR3. TCRdb independently ran MiXCR on the multiplex PCR reads; one entry per CDR3 protein. The repertoire holds 300,000 to 450,000 distinct CDR3 sequences, with about 25% as singletons. The source of the sample is a study of T cells in Graves' hyperthyroidism and ophthalmopathy. The V end lost 6 bases, the J end lost 2 bases, and 14 bases lay between the germline ends. The CDR3 is made up of 15 amino acids.

The sequenced material came from blood. The rearrangement joins TRBV12-3 or TRBV12-4 to TRBJ2-1, with a tentative D call TRBD2 (5 bases). This TCR derives from a man between 50 and 59 years old with Graves' hyperthyroidism. The DNA for the CDR3 is TGTGCCAGCAGCCCCTGGAGGAACACCTACAATGAGCAGTTCTTC. Translated, it gives CASSPWRNTYNEQFF.